Listed here is a single T cell receptor (beta chain). The data were produced by immunoSEQ multiplex PCR, yet TCRdb's version contains in-frame clones alone and is incomplete. The table shows about 13,000 clones, with approximately 96% occurring only once. This sample was included in a study of neoadjuvant nivolumab and ipilimumab in lung cancer. Trimming left V 5 bases short and J 7 bases short, with 14 bases between. The germline V gene encodes CDR1 SGHTA and CDR2 FQGTGA. The CDR3 extends over 13 amino acids. The origin of this receptor is an adult with non-small cell lung cancer. The source material was peripheral blood, sampled after neoadjuvant nivolumab, alone or with ipilimumab, at or shortly before surgery. The chain employs TRBV7-3 and TRBJ1-2; maybe TRBD1 (6 bases). The CDR3 DNA is TGTGCCAGCAGCGAGGGGGGTTATGGTGGCTACACCTTC. The encoded protein is CASSEGGYGGYTF.